One and the same sample provided the 20 T cell receptor beta chains below, sequenced in a study of glioma-infiltrating T cells. Using RNA template, CDR3s of TCR alpha and beta were amplified with iRepertoire arm-PCR. TCRdb independently ran MiXCR on the multiplex PCR reads; one entry per CDR3 protein. The top ten hold 44% of the sample, which has about 99,000 distinct CDR3 sequences, around 28% seen once. Sample: glioma tissue, nonneoplastic brain tissue, or PBMCs (not recorded which). The receptors originated from a human donor with low-grade glioma or glioblastoma, undergoing nonglioma brain surgery, or in good health (not recorded which).

This clonotype was found many times. The V call is TRBV6-1, the J call TRBJ2-1; 9 nucleotides align to TRBD2. J lost 0 bases, V lost 7 bases, and 7 bases had no gene match. There are 16 residues in the CDR3. CDR1 is MNHNS, CDR2 SASEGT, per germline. The CDR3 loop reads CASKPSGASSYNEQFF. The CDR3 DNA reads TGTGCCAGCAAGCCTAGCGGGGCCAGCTCCTACAATGAGCAGTTCTTC.

Concerning this clonotype itself: Just one base apart from a much larger clone, this may be a read error. This is likely a read error, given that the CDR3 carries no conserved phenylalanine or tryptophan at its end. This chain links TRBV6-1 with TRBJ1-1, with D unresolved. The V end was cut by 8 bases, the J end by 1 base, with 8 bases between. CDR3 length: 12 amino acids. The germline V gene encodes CDR1 MNHNS and CDR2 SASEGT. CDR3 in DNA: TGTGCCAGCCGACTTTCGAACACTGAAGCTTTCTCT. It is translated as CASRLSNTEAFS.

This clonotype has ten or more counts. CDR3 DNA sequence: TGCAGTGCCACCGGGACTAGCGGGGGGGGTTCTAGCACAGATACGCAGTATTTT. Encoded protein: CSATGTSGGGSSTDTQYF. This chain uses TRBV20-1 with TRBJ2-3, with 16 bases identical to TRBD2. Germline-derived CDR1 and CDR2 are DFQATT and SNEGSKA (reference sequence). Unmatched junction bases numbered 9, after V lost 6 bases and J lost 0 bases. The CDR3 length is 18 residues.

V usage is TRBV5-1 and J usage is TRBJ1-4; tentatively, D is TRBD1 (6 bases). This CDR3 contains 15 residues. Germline V gives CDR1 SGHRS, CDR2 YFSETQ. V was cut by 4 bases and J by 2 bases, with 12 bases left in between. CDR3 region: CASSPGRGTNEKLFF. CDR3 nucleotides: TGCGCCAGCAGCCCGGGCAGGGGCACTAATGAAAAACTGTTTTTT.

This clonotype turned up a few times. CDR3 nucleotide sequence: TGTGCCAGCAGGGGACTGAGCACAGATACGCAGTATTTT. The encoded protein is CASRGLSTDTQYF. The chain links TRBV11-2 to TRBJ2-3; D possibly corresponds to TRBD2 (6 bases). The CDR3 is 13 residues long. Germline V gives CDR1 SGHAT, CDR2 FQNNGV. V shed 6 bases and J shed 0 bases, with 7 bases lying between them.

The chain carries TRBV6-5 and TRBJ2-5; D possibly corresponds to TRBD1 (6 bases). CDR3 size: 16 residues. V was shortened by 0 bases and J by 4 bases, with 15 bases between the two germline ends. CDR1 is MNHEY and CDR2 is SVGAGI in the germline V gene. The CDR3 region has the DNA TGTGCCAGCAGTTACTCCGGGGACACATGGGGAGAGACCCAGTACTTC. It codes for CASSYSGDTWGETQYF.

Turning to this clonotype: This sequence may be a read error, since a much larger clone differs from it by one base. V gene TRBV7-2 combines with J gene TRBJ2-4, with no clear D. Trimming shortened V by 6 bases and J by 6 bases, and 18 bases separated the two germline ends. This CDR3 contains 15 residues. From germline, CDR1 is SGHTA and CDR2 FQGNSA. The CDR3 DNA sequence: TGTGCCAGCAGGCCTAACTCGGGTGACCCAAACATTCAGTACTTC. This translates into CASRPNSGDPNIQYF.

The chain uses TRBV19 and TRBJ2-3, with 8 bases that match TRBD2. Germline loops: CDR1 LNHDA, CDR2 SQIVND (reference sequence). The CDR3 loop spans 13 amino acids. Trimming took 11 bases from V and 2 from J; bases not matched to a gene: 6. The CDR3 spells CALKAGDTDTQYF. In DNA, the CDR3 is TGTGCCCTTAAAGCGGGGGACACAGATACGCAGTATTTT.

Concerning this clonotype itself: One junction end does not reproduce the germline sequence, and a read error may be involved. The CDR3: CASSYSGRQDTEALF. Here the CDR3 DNA reads TGTGCCAGCAGTTACTCGGGCAGACAAGACACTGAAGCTCTCTTT. This chain uses TRBV6-5 with TRBJ1-1; D unclear. Germline CDR1 and CDR2: MNHEY and SVGAGI. There are 15 residues in the CDR3.

V gene TRBV19 combines with J gene TRBJ2-1; the match to TRBD2 covers 15 bases. The germline V gene encodes CDR1 LNHDA and CDR2 SQIVND (reference sequence). Trimming took 5 bases from V and 0 from J; bases not matched to a gene: 8. The CDR3 covers 19 residues. DNA for the CDR3: TGTGCCAGTAGTCCCGGGACTAGCGGGGGGCCCCTCTCCTACAATGAGCAGTTCTTC. Protein sequence: CASSPGTSGGPLSYNEQFF.

With regard to this clonotype: A much larger clone is a single base away; this may be a read error. The chain links TRBV28 to TRBJ2-7; 7 nucleotides align to TRBD1. The germline CDR1 and CDR2 sequences are MDHEN and SYDVKM. The CDR3 totals 12 residues. The CDR3 loop reads CAGSADRDEQYF. CDR3 nucleotides: TGTGCCGGCAGTGCCGACAGGGACGAGCAGTACTTC.

This clonotype was counted ten times or more. The V and J genes are TRBV28 and TRBJ2-3; possible D gene TRBD1, 6 bases. The CDR3 is 13 amino acids. Trimming took off 2 bases at V and 7 bases at J, with 10 bases between the two ends. CDR1 is MDHEN, CDR2 SYDVKM, per germline. The CDR3 loop is CASSLNRANTQYF. The DNA for the CDR3 is TGTGCCAGCAGTTTAAACAGGGCAAATACGCAGTATTTT.

The sample holds a few counts of this clonotype. The chain links TRBV7-2 to TRBJ2-1; 7 nucleotides match TRBD1. There are 15 residues in the CDR3. The trim removed 4 bases at V and 8 bases at J, leaving 11 bases unmatched. Germline assignment: CDR1 SGHTA and CDR2 FQGNSA. Here the CDR3 reads CASSSRDRPEDEQFF. CDR3 nucleotides: TGTGCCAGCAGCTCGAGGGACAGACCCGAGGATGAGCAGTTCTTC.

This chain connects TRBV28 to TRBJ1-1, with no clear D. The CDR3 runs 11 residues. CDR1 MDHEN and CDR2 SYDVKM come from the germline V gene. CDR3 DNA: TGTGAAAGCAGTTCTGACACTGAAGCTTTCTTT. The encoded protein is CESSSDTEAFF.

This clonotype has just one count. Germline is not matched at one junction end, which may reflect a read error. This rearrangement joins TRBV3-1 to TRBJ1-1, with D hard to call. CDR1 is LGHDT, CDR2 YNNKEL, per germline (reference sequence). This CDR3 is 14 amino acids long. Here the CDR3 DNA reads TGTGCCAGCATCCAACGTGGGCGGAAGGGTGAAGCTTTCTTT. It yields the protein CASIQRGRKGEAFF. The entire variable domain, with the rest obtained from reference TRBV3-1 and TRBJ1-1, is as follows: DTAVSQTPKYLVTQMGNDKSIKCEQNLGHDTMYWYKQDSKKFLKIMFSYNNKELIINETVPNRFSPKSPDKAHLNLHINSLELGDSAVYFCASIQRGRKGEAFFGQGTRLTVV.

In regard to this clonotype: It is likely a read error, because the conserved phenylalanine at the end of the CDR3 is missing. CDR3 sequence: CSSSSETGRETQYS. The DNA for the CDR3 is TGCTCCAGCAGCAGTGAGACAGGGCGAGAGACCCAGTACTCC. The rearrangement links TRBV5-1 to TRBJ2-5; TRBD1 matches at 7 bases. The germline V gene has CDR1 SGHRS and CDR2 YFSETQ. This CDR3 region has 14 residues.

This clonotype was seen a handful of times. This chain joins TRBV19 and TRBJ2-7; 7 positions agree with TRBD1. Germline V CDR1 and CDR2: LNHDA, SQIVND (reference sequence). The V gene end was trimmed by 6 bases and the J gene end by 3 bases; junction bases not matched to a gene: 11. The CDR3 length is 15 residues. CDR3 coding DNA: TGTGCCAGTAGGCCTACCCTGGGACAGTACTACGAGCAGTACTTC. This gives the protein CASRPTLGQYYEQYF. Full variable domain (rest looked up from reference TRBV19 and TRBJ2-7): DGGITQSPKYLFRKEGQNVTLSCEQNLNHDAMYWYRQDPGQGLRLIYYSQIVNDFQKGDIAEGYSVSREKKESFPLTVTSAQKNPTAFYLCASRPTLGQYYEQYFGPGTRLTVT.

This clonotype was seen many times. The chain recombines TRBV4-1 with TRBJ1-4; no clear D gene. This CDR3 comprises 14 residues. Trimming took 1 base from V and 8 from J, leaving 11 bases between them. CDR1 and CDR2 from the germline V gene are MGHRA and YSYEKL. CDR3 protein: CASSQVTVREKLFF. CDR3 DNA: TGCGCCAGCAGCCAAGTTACGGTTCGGGAAAAACTGTTTTTT.

The rearrangement uses TRBV4-3 and TRBJ2-1; TRBD1 aligns across 10 bases. The length of the CDR3 is 17 residues. Germline V gene data show CDR1 as LGHNA and CDR2 as YSLEER. The V and J ends lost 4 bases and 4 bases, in that order; junction bases with no gene match: 10. CDR3 protein: CASSLMAGTGDYNEQFF. DNA for the CDR3: TGCGCCAGCAGCCTAATGGCCGGGACAGGGGATTACAATGAGCAGTTCTTC.

This clonotype was seen ten or more times. This chain links TRBV19 with TRBJ1-1; possibly TRBD1 for D (6 bases). The ends were cut back, 9 bases at V and 3 bases at J, with 14 bases in the middle. Germline CDR1 LNHDA, CDR2 SQIVND (reference sequence). The CDR3 extends over 13 amino acids. The CDR3 nucleotides are TGTGCCAGCACGACCCAGGGGTACACTGAAGCTTTCTTT. It is translated as CASTTQGYTEAFF.